This T cell receptor (beta chain) comes out of a study of T cells after yellow fever vaccination. The overall study: Preparation of fractions with low cell numbers was performed using SMART-Seq v4 Ultra Low Input.

The CDR3 has 13 amino acids. Germline V gene sequence: CDR1 SEHNR, CDR2 FQNEAQ (reference sequence). Trimming removed 5 bases from V and 6 bases from J, with 11 bases in between. Study-level results: Weaker in magnitude, the secondary response showed a faster peak on day 5 versus 15. Contamination of FACS-sorted repertoires by abundant clonotypes from the bulk population could occur.

MiXCR was run by TCRdb on the 5' RACE reads, yielding one entry per CDR3 protein. Of some 120,000 distinct CDR3 sequences in the sample, around 15% were seen once. In its sample, this clonotype was seen a few times. Its target is not known. The chain carries TRBV7-9 and TRBJ2-4; D possibly matches TRBD1 or TRBD2 (5 bases each). Sequences were derived from CD8+ T cells sorted from PBMCs, sampled 5 days after the yellow fever booster vaccination. The receptor comes from a man younger than 35 who received the YFV17D yellow fever vaccine. The CDR3 coding sequence is TGTGCCAGCAGCCTTGGGGACCTAAACATTCAGTACTTC. Translation: CASSLGDLNIQYF.